The rows below give T cell receptor beta chains drawn from one sample of a study of radiotherapy plus CTLA-4 blockade in lung cancer. Produced via immunoSEQ multiplex PCR; TCRdb's table is partial and in-frame only. The sample includes fewer than 150,000 clones, about four fifths of them seen just once. Sequencing used peripheral blood, obtained from a patient treated with radiotherapy plus ipilimumab. These receptors all come from a human donor with non-small cell lung cancer who had a partial response to radiotherapy plus ipilimumab. Both conserved end residues are part of each CDR3. Fields, in order: CDR3 protein, CDR3 DNA, V gene, clone size, J gene, D gene. The D gene is left open where the match is weak. Expanded clones get a size class; other rows say once, few or many, or leave the size out.

cdr3_aa: CSVRQGREQYF
cdr3_nt: TGCAGCGTCCGACAGGGTCGGGAGCAGTACTTC
v_call: TRBV29-1
clone_size: .
j_call: TRBJ2-7
d_call: TRBD1

cdr3_aa: CATDSGRARETQYF
cdr3_nt: TGTGCCACCGATAGCGGGAGGGCCAGGGAGACCCAGTACTTC
v_call: TRBV19
clone_size: .
j_call: TRBJ2-5
d_call: TRBD2

cdr3_aa: CASSLMAGGYGYTF
cdr3_nt: TGTGCCAGCAGTTTAATGGCAGGGGGATACGGCTACACCTTC
v_call: TRBV27
clone_size: .
j_call: TRBJ1-2
d_call: TRBD1

cdr3_aa: CASSFGNTGDEQFF
cdr3_nt: TGCGCCAGCAGCTTCGGGAACACAGGGGACGAGCAGTTCTTC
v_call: TRBV5-1
clone_size: .
j_call: TRBJ2-1
d_call: TRBD1

cdr3_aa: CASSTSPRGWDTEAFF
cdr3_nt: TGTGCCAGTAGTACGTCTCCTCGGGGGTGGGACACTGAAGCTTTCTTT
v_call: TRBV19
clone_size: few
j_call: TRBJ1-1
d_call: .

cdr3_aa: CASSRRGNYEQYF
cdr3_nt: TGTGCCAGCAGCCGACGGGGAAACTACGAGCAGTACTTC
v_call: TRBV27
clone_size: .
j_call: TRBJ2-7
d_call: .

cdr3_aa: CASSLAYLAGGPGGELFF
cdr3_nt: TGTGCCAGCAGCTTAGCTTACTTAGCGGGAGGGCCCGGCGGGGAGCTGTTTTTT
v_call: TRBV7-9
clone_size: .
j_call: TRBJ2-2
d_call: TRBD2

cdr3_aa: CASSIPRQGEAFF
cdr3_nt: TGTGCCAGTAGTATCCCCCGGCAGGGTGAAGCTTTCTTT
v_call: TRBV19
clone_size: few
j_call: TRBJ1-1
d_call: .

cdr3_aa: CASSSGGQGLLTQYF
cdr3_nt: TGTGCCAGCAGTTCGGGGGGCCAGGGTTTATTGACCCAGTACTTC
v_call: TRBV27
clone_size: .
j_call: TRBJ2-5
d_call: .

cdr3_aa: CASSVGQGINEQFF
cdr3_nt: TGCGCCAGCAGTGTTGGACAGGGGATTAATGAGCAGTTCTTC
v_call: TRBV10-2
clone_size: .
j_call: TRBJ2-1
d_call: TRBD1

cdr3_aa: CASSRGGTPTGELFF
cdr3_nt: TGTGCCAGCAGCCGCGGGGGGACACCTACCGGGGAGCTGTTTTTT
v_call: TRBV7-2
clone_size: .
j_call: TRBJ2-2
d_call: TRBD2

cdr3_aa: CASSLGGPVGLAGYEQYF
cdr3_nt: TGCGCCAGCAGCTTGGGGGGTCCGGTCGGACTAGCGGGCTACGAGCAGTACTTC
v_call: TRBV5-1
clone_size: few
j_call: TRBJ2-7
d_call: TRBD2

cdr3_aa: CASSLDRGFGLGYTF
cdr3_nt: TGCGCCAGCAGCTTGGACAGGGGGTTTGGATTGGGCTACACCTTC
v_call: TRBV5-1
clone_size: .
j_call: TRBJ1-2
d_call: TRBD1

cdr3_aa: CASSRGQGAGNEKLFF
cdr3_nt: TGTGCCAGCAGCAGAGGACAGGGGGCTGGTAATGAAAAACTGTTTTTT
v_call: TRBV5-4
clone_size: .
j_call: TRBJ1-4
d_call: TRBD1

cdr3_aa: CASSIADSSFYEQYF
cdr3_nt: TGTGCCAGTAGTATCGCGGACAGCAGCTTCTACGAGCAGTACTTC
v_call: TRBV19
clone_size: .
j_call: TRBJ2-7
d_call: .

cdr3_aa: CASGTTTGMNTEAFF
cdr3_nt: TGTGCCAGCGGTACCACGACAGGAATGAACACTGAAGCTTTCTTT
v_call: TRBV28
clone_size: .
j_call: TRBJ1-1
d_call: .

cdr3_aa: CAWNLAETEAFF
cdr3_nt: TGTGCCTGGAACCTTGCTGAGACTGAAGCTTTCTTT
v_call: TRBV30
clone_size: .
j_call: TRBJ1-1
d_call: .

cdr3_aa: CASSPTRDSVYNEQFF
cdr3_nt: TGTGCCAGCAGTCCTACCCGGGACAGTGTCTACAATGAGCAGTTCTTC
v_call: TRBV27
clone_size: .
j_call: TRBJ2-1
d_call: TRBD1

cdr3_aa: CSVSQGLDYGYTF
cdr3_nt: TGCAGCGTTTCTCAGGGTTTGGACTATGGCTACACCTTC
v_call: TRBV29-1
clone_size: .
j_call: TRBJ1-2
d_call: .

cdr3_aa: CAWSVIAGQQFF
cdr3_nt: TGTGCCTGGAGTGTAATTGCGGGACAGCAGTTCTTC
v_call: TRBV30
clone_size: .
j_call: TRBJ2-1
d_call: .

cdr3_aa: CASSYSGQGNQPQHF
cdr3_nt: TGTGCCAGCAGTTACTCAGGGCAGGGGAATCAGCCCCAGCATTTT
v_call: TRBV6-5
clone_size: .
j_call: TRBJ1-5
d_call: .

cdr3_aa: CATSSSGRINTDTQYF
cdr3_nt: TGTGCCACCAGCAGTAGCGGGAGAATAAACACAGATACGCAGTATTTT
v_call: TRBV15
clone_size: .
j_call: TRBJ2-3
d_call: TRBD2

cdr3_aa: CASSERSAGGNTIYF
cdr3_nt: TGTGCCAGCAGTGAACGGTCGGCAGGAGGAAACACCATATATTTT
v_call: TRBV6-1
clone_size: .
j_call: TRBJ1-3
d_call: .

cdr3_aa: CASSGLAGAETQYF
cdr3_nt: TGCGCCAGCAGCGGACTAGCGGGAGCCGAGACCCAGTACTTC
v_call: TRBV5-1
clone_size: .
j_call: TRBJ2-5
d_call: TRBD2

cdr3_aa: CASSQGAGGGYGYTF
cdr3_nt: TGCGCCAGCAGCCAAGGGGCAGGGGGTGGCTATGGCTACACCTTC
v_call: TRBV4-3
clone_size: few
j_call: TRBJ1-2
d_call: TRBD1

cdr3_aa: CASSLEAGGNNEQFF
cdr3_nt: TGCGCCAGCAGCTTGGAAGCGGGAGGGAACAATGAGCAGTTCTTC
v_call: TRBV5-1
clone_size: .
j_call: TRBJ2-1
d_call: TRBD2

cdr3_aa: CASSTLAGGTGELFF
cdr3_nt: TGTGCCAGCAGTACCCTAGCGGGAGGGACCGGGGAGCTGTTTTTT
v_call: TRBV28
clone_size: .
j_call: TRBJ2-2
d_call: TRBD2

cdr3_aa: CASLNTGTYEQYF
cdr3_nt: TGTGCCAGCCTCAATACAGGGACCTACGAGCAGTACTTC
v_call: TRBV28
clone_size: .
j_call: TRBJ2-7
d_call: .

cdr3_aa: CASSLTVTGELFF
cdr3_nt: TGTGCCAGCAGCTTGACAGTGACCGGGGAGCTGTTTTTT
v_call: TRBV5-8
clone_size: .
j_call: TRBJ2-2
d_call: .

cdr3_aa: CASSQDPLRQGLGYTF
cdr3_nt: TGCGCCAGCAGCCAAGATCCGCTTCGGCAGGGGTTAGGCTACACCTTC
v_call: TRBV4-3
clone_size: many
j_call: TRBJ1-2
d_call: .

cdr3_aa: CASSLIQGHEAFF
cdr3_nt: TGTGCCAGCAGCTTAATACAGGGTCATGAAGCTTTCTTT
v_call: TRBV11-3
clone_size: once
j_call: TRBJ1-1
d_call: .

cdr3_aa: CATSRETGGNQPQHF
cdr3_nt: TGTGCCACCAGCAGAGAGACAGGGGGCAATCAGCCCCAGCATTTT
v_call: TRBV15
clone_size: .
j_call: TRBJ1-5
d_call: TRBD1

cdr3_aa: CASSLGRAGATRGGYTF
cdr3_nt: TGTGCCAGCAGCCTGGGTAGGGCAGGGGCGACCAGGGGTGGCTACACCTTC
v_call: TRBV27
clone_size: .
j_call: TRBJ1-2
d_call: .

cdr3_aa: CASSLSQGYTF
cdr3_nt: TGTGCCAGCAGTTTGTCCCAGGGCTACACCTTC
v_call: TRBV28
clone_size: .
j_call: TRBJ1-2
d_call: .

cdr3_aa: CASSFEFPGSVATNEKLFF
cdr3_nt: TGTGCCAGCAGTTTTGAGTTTCCGGGTTCAGTTGCAACTAATGAAAAACTGTTTTTT
v_call: TRBV27
clone_size: once
j_call: TRBJ1-4
d_call: .

cdr3_aa: CASSLSGLAVGETQYF
cdr3_nt: TGTGCCAGCTCACTCTCGGGACTAGCGGTAGGAGAGACCCAGTACTTC
v_call: TRBV18
clone_size: .
j_call: TRBJ2-5
d_call: TRBD2

cdr3_aa: CASSPHPGTSGPTTYEQYF
cdr3_nt: TGTGCCAGCAGTCCCCACCCCGGGACTAGCGGGCCCACCACCTACGAGCAGTACTTC
v_call: TRBV28
clone_size: few
j_call: TRBJ2-7
d_call: TRBD2

cdr3_aa: CASSARDRAPGNTIYF
cdr3_nt: TGTGCCAGCAGCGCCCGGGACAGGGCGCCTGGAAACACCATATATTTT
v_call: TRBV7-2
clone_size: once
j_call: TRBJ1-3
d_call: TRBD1

cdr3_aa: CASSSGQGMWQPQHF
cdr3_nt: TGTGCCAGTAGTAGCGGACAGGGAATGTGGCAGCCCCAGCATTTT
v_call: TRBV19
clone_size: .
j_call: TRBJ1-5
d_call: TRBD1

cdr3_aa: CASSRNRGRWEKLFF
cdr3_nt: TGTGCCAGCAGCCGCAACAGGGGGCGGTGGGAAAAACTGTTTTTT
v_call: TRBV4-2
clone_size: once
j_call: TRBJ1-4
d_call: TRBD1

cdr3_aa: CASRGGVLNEQFF
cdr3_nt: TGCGCCAGCAGGGGCGGGGTCTTGAATGAGCAGTTCTTC
v_call: TRBV5-1
clone_size: .
j_call: TRBJ2-1
d_call: .

cdr3_aa: CASREQGLAGVEQYF
cdr3_nt: TGTGCCAGCAGAGAACAAGGACTAGCGGGAGTTGAGCAGTACTTC
v_call: TRBV6-5
clone_size: .
j_call: TRBJ2-7
d_call: TRBD2

cdr3_aa: CASSRFPGENTEAFF
cdr3_nt: TGTGCCAGCAGTCGTTTTCCCGGGGAGAACACTGAAGCTTTCTTT
v_call: TRBV27
clone_size: .
j_call: TRBJ1-1
d_call: .

cdr3_aa: CATSRTQTSGDEQFF
cdr3_nt: TGTGCCACCAGTCGAACCCAGACTAGTGGGGATGAGCAGTTCTTC
v_call: TRBV15
clone_size: .
j_call: TRBJ2-1
d_call: .

cdr3_aa: CASSQEWSGRYNEQFF
cdr3_nt: TGTGCCAGCAGCCAAGAATGGAGTGGGAGGTACAATGAGCAGTTCTTC
v_call: TRBV4-2
clone_size: .
j_call: TRBJ2-1
d_call: .

cdr3_aa: CAISLGQGVSGYTF
cdr3_nt: TGTGCCATCAGTCTAGGACAGGGCGTCTCTGGCTACACCTTC
v_call: TRBV10-3
clone_size: .
j_call: TRBJ1-2
d_call: TRBD1

cdr3_aa: CASSQEWSNTQYF
cdr3_nt: TGCGCCAGCAGCCAAGAATGGAGTAATACGCAGTATTTT
v_call: TRBV4-3
clone_size: .
j_call: TRBJ2-3
d_call: .

cdr3_aa: CASSPDTGGNQPQHF
cdr3_nt: TGCGCCAGCAGCCCGGACACCGGCGGCAATCAGCCCCAGCATTTT
v_call: TRBV5-1
clone_size: .
j_call: TRBJ1-5
d_call: .

cdr3_aa: CASSLARSGTTDTQYF
cdr3_nt: TGTGCCAGCAGCTTAGCTCGGAGCGGGACCACAGATACGCAGTATTTT
v_call: TRBV7-9
clone_size: once
j_call: TRBJ2-3
d_call: TRBD2

cdr3_aa: CASRDGNRGWGYTF
cdr3_nt: TGTGCCAGCCGGGATGGGAACAGGGGCTGGGGCTACACCTTC
v_call: TRBV6-4
clone_size: few
j_call: TRBJ1-2
d_call: TRBD1

cdr3_aa: CASSSSGGAGELFF
cdr3_nt: TGTGCCAGCAGTTCGTCGGGAGGCGCCGGGGAGCTGTTTTTT
v_call: TRBV28
clone_size: .
j_call: TRBJ2-2
d_call: TRBD2

cdr3_aa: CSVERDRNTEAFF
cdr3_nt: TGCAGCGTTGAGCGAGATCGGAACACTGAAGCTTTCTTT
v_call: TRBV29-1
clone_size: .
j_call: TRBJ1-1
d_call: .

cdr3_aa: CASSQVLGEETQYF
cdr3_nt: TGTGCCAGCAGCCAAGTTCTCGGGGAAGAGACCCAGTACTTC
v_call: TRBV4-2
clone_size: .
j_call: TRBJ2-5
d_call: .

cdr3_aa: CASSLQGATEAFF
cdr3_nt: TGTGCCAGCAGCTTACAGGGGGCGACTGAAGCTTTCTTT
v_call: TRBV6-4
clone_size: .
j_call: TRBJ1-1
d_call: TRBD1

cdr3_aa: CASSFGGSTGELFF
cdr3_nt: TGTGCCAGCAGCTTTGGTGGGAGTACCGGGGAGCTGTTTTTT
v_call: TRBV11-1
clone_size: .
j_call: TRBJ2-2
d_call: .

cdr3_aa: CASRKGGQYQPQHF
cdr3_nt: TGTGCCAGCAGGAAGGGGGGACAGTATCAGCCCCAGCATTTT
v_call: TRBV2
clone_size: .
j_call: TRBJ1-5
d_call: TRBD1

cdr3_aa: CASRIGTGRSYEQYF
cdr3_nt: TGTGCCAGCAGAATCGGGACAGGCCGATCCTACGAGCAGTACTTC
v_call: TRBV28
clone_size: .
j_call: TRBJ2-7
d_call: TRBD1

cdr3_aa: CASGTQGGELFF
cdr3_nt: TGTGCCAGCGGTACCCAGGGCGGGGAGCTGTTTTTT
v_call: TRBV6-5
clone_size: .
j_call: TRBJ2-2
d_call: .